The T cell receptor beta chain under discussion was sequenced for a study of blood T cell repertoires in COVID-19 (dated by TCRdb to 2020 to 2022). About the full investigation: Collaborator samples came from the United States, Italy and Spain and covered acute and convalescent phases of COVID-19. The prospective study material was composed of cDNA or gDNA derived from T cells, B-cell-depleted T cells, or PBMCs. The dataset comprised deeply sampled blood TCRbeta repertoires from subjects exposed to, actively infected with, or recovered from COVID-19. The repertoires were made available in a free public database intended to serve as a resource for research on the immune response to SARS-CoV-2. The samples were drawn from two sources: the first 160 participants of the ongoing ImmuneRACE study, and fewer than 1,500 subjects contributed by 6 global collaborators. The sample metadata nearly always contained a de-identified subject ID, COVID-19 status, age in years and sex. Where available, HLA class I and class II types were taken from metadata supplied by the sample provider and were not determined by assay-based typing. What the research found in general, with its limitations: The amount of clinical and demographic metadata varied by source and participant and was provided uncurated.

V and J are trimmed by 5 bases and 5 bases, and the gene matches miss 4 bases of the junction. CDR3 length: 13 amino acids, cysteine to phenylalanine. The entry retains the CDR3 DNA only, 39 bases that are in frame from base 1. The germline V gene yields SGHDN for CDR1 and FVKESK for CDR2. Collaborating institutions collected whole blood in K2EDTA tubes following their own protocols. For TCRbeta analysis, collaborators shipped samples in one of three forms: frozen whole blood, isolated PBMCs, or DNA extracted from either of those sample types. Turning to this clone: Its antigen is not yet known. Base qualities are missing; no much larger clone stands one base away.

The immunoSEQ Assay, a bias-controlled multiplex PCR, was used to amplify TCRbeta CDR3 regions from genomic DNA. Processing in the source paper ran as follows. Nucleated cell counts per sample were estimated from amplification of reference gene primers within the assay. Sequence reads were collapsed and filtered to measure the absolute abundance of every unique TCRbeta CDR3 rearrangement. For each sample, productive Simpson clonality was calculated by taking the square root of Simpson's diversity index across productive rearrangements. The source is immuneACCESS, and TCRdb retained only in-frame sequences with V and J called. Part of the clones is not carried over; for the studies checked, unresolved V genes explain less than half of this, and the remainder is unexplained. V and J calls and clone size are given by that table; D and trimming were obtained from the DNA. This sample has about 120,000 clones in its table, and 65% to 85% of those were observed once. 1.9% of the sample belongs to the ten largest clones.

Sequenced material: peripheral blood. The source is a man in his 70s with acute or convalescent COVID-19. The V gene is TRBV14 and the J gene is TRBJ1-2, with 8 middle bases fitting TRBD1. The CDR3 protein sequence reads: CASSNDRGYGYTF. At the DNA level, the sequence is TGTGCCAGCAGCAACGACAGGGGTTATGGCTACACCTTC.